This TCR beta chain originates from a study of blood T cell repertoires in COVID-19. Study summary: COVID-19 samples from acute and convalescent phases originated in the United States, Italy and Spain. The analysed material was cDNA or gDNA that came from T cells, B-cell-depleted T cells, or PBMCs.

The germline V gene has CDR1 SGHRS and CDR2 YFSETQ. CDR3 length: 15 residues. V lost 5 bases to trimming and J lost 1 base, with 12 bases between them. Generated by immunoSEQ multiplex PCR, the TCRdb table keeps only in-frame clones and is missing some. The profile shows roughly 220,000 clones, approximately 81% of them singletons. This clonotype originated in a man aged 50 to 59 who had recovered from COVID-19. The V and J genes are TRBV5-1 and TRBJ2-2; no clear D. Sequencing was done on a sample of peripheral blood. DNA of the CDR3: TGCGCCAGCAGGTATACCCAGAAGAACACCGGGGAGCTGTTTTTT. As protein: CASRYTQKNTGELFF.